This T cell receptor beta chain is from a study of blood T cell repertoires in COVID-19. Germline V gene data show CDR1 as MNHNS and CDR2 as SASEGT. With 0 bases removed from V and 11 bases from J, the gap between germline ends came to 12 bases. CDR3 size: 13 residues. Authors' processing steps: Reference gene primer amplification gave nucleated cell count estimates. Generated by immunoSEQ multiplex PCR, the TCRdb table keeps only in-frame clones and is missing some. V and J calls and clone size are as listed in that table; D and trimming were resolved from the DNA. The profile shows about 70,000 clones, more than 60% of them singletons.

The rearrangement joins TRBV6-1 to TRBJ2-3; possible D gene TRBD2, 6 bases. This receptor was taken from a woman aged 80 or older with active or convalescent COVID-19. The sequenced sample consisted of peripheral blood. The CDR3 spells CASSEASGLEQYF. CDR3 coding DNA: TGTGCCAGCAGTGAAGCGTCGGGACTCGAGCAGTATTTT.